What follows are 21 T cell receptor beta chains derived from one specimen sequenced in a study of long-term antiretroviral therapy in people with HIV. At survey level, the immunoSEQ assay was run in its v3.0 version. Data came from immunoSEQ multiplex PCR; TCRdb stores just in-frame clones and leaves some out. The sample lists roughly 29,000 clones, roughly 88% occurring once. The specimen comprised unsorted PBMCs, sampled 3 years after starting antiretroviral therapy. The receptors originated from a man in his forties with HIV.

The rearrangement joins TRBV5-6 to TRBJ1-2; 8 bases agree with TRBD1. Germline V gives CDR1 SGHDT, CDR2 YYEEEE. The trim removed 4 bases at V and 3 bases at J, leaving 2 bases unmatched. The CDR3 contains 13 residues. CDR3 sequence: CASSPTGDYGYTF. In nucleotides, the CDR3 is TGTGCCAGCAGCCCGACAGGGGACTATGGCTACACCTTC.

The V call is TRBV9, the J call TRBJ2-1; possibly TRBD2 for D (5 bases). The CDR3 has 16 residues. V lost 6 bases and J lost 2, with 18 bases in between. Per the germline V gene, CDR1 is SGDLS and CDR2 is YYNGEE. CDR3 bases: TGTGCCAGCACCCTTACCACGGGATCGGCCTACAATGAGCAGTTCTTC. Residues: CASTLTTGSAYNEQFF.

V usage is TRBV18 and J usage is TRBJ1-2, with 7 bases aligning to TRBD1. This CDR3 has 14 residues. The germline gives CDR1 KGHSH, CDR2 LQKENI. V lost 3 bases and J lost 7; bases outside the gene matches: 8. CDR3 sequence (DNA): TGTGCCAGCTCACCCAACACAGGGGAAGGTGGCTACACCTTC. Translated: CASSPNTGEGGYTF. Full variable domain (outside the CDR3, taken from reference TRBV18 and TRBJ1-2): NAGVMQNPRHLVRRRGQEARLRCSPMKGHSHVYWYRQLPEEGLKFMVYLQKENIIDESGMPKERFSAEFPKEGPSILRIQQVVRGDSAAYFCASSPNTGEGGYTFGSGTRLTVV.

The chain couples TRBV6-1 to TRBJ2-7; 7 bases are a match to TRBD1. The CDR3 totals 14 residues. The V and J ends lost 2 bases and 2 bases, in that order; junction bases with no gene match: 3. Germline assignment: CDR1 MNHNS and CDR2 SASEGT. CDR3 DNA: TGTGCCAGCAGTGAACCGGGACAGACCTACGAGCAGTACTTC. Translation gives CASSEPGQTYEQYF.

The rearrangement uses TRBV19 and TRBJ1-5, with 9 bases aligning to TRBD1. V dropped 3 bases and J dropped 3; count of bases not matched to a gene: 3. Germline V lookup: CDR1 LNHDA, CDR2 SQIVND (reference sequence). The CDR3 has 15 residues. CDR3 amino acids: CASSIGQGNNQPQHF. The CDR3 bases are TGTGCCAGTAGTATCGGACAGGGGAACAATCAGCCCCAGCATTTT.

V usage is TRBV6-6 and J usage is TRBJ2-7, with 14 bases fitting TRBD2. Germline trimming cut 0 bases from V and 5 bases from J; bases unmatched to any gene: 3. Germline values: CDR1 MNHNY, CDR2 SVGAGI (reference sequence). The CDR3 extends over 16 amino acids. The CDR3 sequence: CASSYSGTSGRDEQYF. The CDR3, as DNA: TGTGCCAGCAGTTACTCAGGGACTAGCGGGAGAGACGAGCAGTACTTC.

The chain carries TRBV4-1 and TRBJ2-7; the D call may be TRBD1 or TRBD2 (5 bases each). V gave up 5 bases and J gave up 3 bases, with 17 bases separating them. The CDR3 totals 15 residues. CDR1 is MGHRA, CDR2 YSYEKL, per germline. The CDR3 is CASSTTGTGNYEQYF. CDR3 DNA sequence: TGCGCCAGCAGCACAACCGGGACGGGGAACTACGAGCAGTACTTC.

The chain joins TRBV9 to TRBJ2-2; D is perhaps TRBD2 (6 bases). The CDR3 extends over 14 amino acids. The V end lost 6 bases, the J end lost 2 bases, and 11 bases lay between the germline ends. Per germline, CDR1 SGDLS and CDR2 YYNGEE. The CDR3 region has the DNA TGTGCCAGCAATACCGGGAGCAACACCGGGGAGCTGTTTTTT. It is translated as CASNTGSNTGELFF.

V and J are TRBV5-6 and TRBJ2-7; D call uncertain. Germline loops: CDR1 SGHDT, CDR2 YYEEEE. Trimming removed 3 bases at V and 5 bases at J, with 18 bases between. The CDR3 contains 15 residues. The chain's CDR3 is CASSSLQSTFHEQYF. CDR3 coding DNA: TGTGCCAGCAGCTCTCTGCAGTCGACTTTCCACGAGCAGTACTTC. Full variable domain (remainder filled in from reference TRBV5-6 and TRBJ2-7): DAGVTQSPTHLIKTRGQQVTLRCSPKSGHDTVSWYQQALGQGPQFIFQYYEEEERQRGNFPDRFSGHQFPNYSSELNVNALLLGDSALYLCASSSLQSTFHEQYFGPGTRLTVT.

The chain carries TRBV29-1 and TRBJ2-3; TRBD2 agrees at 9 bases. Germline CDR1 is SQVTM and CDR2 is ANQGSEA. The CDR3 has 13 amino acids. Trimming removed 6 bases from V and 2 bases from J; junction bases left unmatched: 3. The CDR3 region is CSVIAGVTDTQYF. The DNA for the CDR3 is TGCAGCGTCATAGCGGGGGTCACAGATACGCAGTATTTT.

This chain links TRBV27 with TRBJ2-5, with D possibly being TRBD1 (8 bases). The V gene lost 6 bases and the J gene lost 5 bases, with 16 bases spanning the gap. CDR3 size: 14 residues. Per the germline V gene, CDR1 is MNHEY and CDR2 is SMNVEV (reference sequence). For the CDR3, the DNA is TGTGCCAGCAGCCTCGACAGGGGAGGGGAGACCCAGTACTTC. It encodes CASSLDRGGETQYF.

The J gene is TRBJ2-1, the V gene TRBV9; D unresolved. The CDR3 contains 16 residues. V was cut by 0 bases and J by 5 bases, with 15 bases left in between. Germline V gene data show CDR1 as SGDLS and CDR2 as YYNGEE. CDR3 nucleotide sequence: TGTGCCAGCAGCGTAGTCGGGTTAGGCGGCGACAATGAGCAGTTCTTC. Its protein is CASSVVGLGGDNEQFF.

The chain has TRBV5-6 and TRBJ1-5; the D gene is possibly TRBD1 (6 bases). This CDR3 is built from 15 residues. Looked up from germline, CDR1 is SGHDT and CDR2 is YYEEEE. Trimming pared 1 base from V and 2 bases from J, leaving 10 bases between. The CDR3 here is CASSLFRQGNQPQHF. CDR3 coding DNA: TGTGCCAGCAGCTTGTTTCGACAGGGCAATCAGCCCCAGCATTTT.

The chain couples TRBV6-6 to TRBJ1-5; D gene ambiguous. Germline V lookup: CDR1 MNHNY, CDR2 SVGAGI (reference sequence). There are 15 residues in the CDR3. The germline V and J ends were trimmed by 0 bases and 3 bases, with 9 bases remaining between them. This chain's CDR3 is CASSYSNGDNQPQHF. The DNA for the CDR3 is TGTGCCAGCAGTTACTCGAACGGCGACAATCAGCCCCAGCATTTT.

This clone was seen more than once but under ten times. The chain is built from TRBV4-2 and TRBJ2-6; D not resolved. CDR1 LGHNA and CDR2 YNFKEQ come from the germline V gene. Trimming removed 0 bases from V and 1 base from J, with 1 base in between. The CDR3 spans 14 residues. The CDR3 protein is CASSQDSGANVLTF. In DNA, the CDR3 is TGTGCCAGCAGCCAAGATTCTGGGGCCAACGTCCTGACTTTC.

DNA for the CDR3: TGTGCCATCAGTGAGAATGTAGATACGCAGTATTTT. Encoded protein: CAISENVDTQYF. The J gene is TRBJ2-3, the V gene TRBV10-3; unclear D gene. CDR3 size: 12 residues. Germline V CDR1 and CDR2: ENHRY, SYGVKD. V was shortened by 2 bases and J by 5 bases, with 5 bases between the two germline ends.

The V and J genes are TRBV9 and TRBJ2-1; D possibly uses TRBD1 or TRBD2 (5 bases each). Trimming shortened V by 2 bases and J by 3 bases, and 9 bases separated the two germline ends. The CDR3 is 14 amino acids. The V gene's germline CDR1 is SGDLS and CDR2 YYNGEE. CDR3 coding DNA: TGTGCCAGCAGCGTCCGGGGCCTCTACAATGAGCAGTTCTTC. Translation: CASSVRGLYNEQFF. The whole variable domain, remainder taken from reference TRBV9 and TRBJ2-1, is DSGVTQTPKHLITATGQRVTLRCSPRSGDLSVYWYQQSLDQGLQFLIQYYNGEERAKGNILERFSAQQFPDLHSELNLSSLELGDSALYFCASSVRGLYNEQFFGPGTRLTVL.

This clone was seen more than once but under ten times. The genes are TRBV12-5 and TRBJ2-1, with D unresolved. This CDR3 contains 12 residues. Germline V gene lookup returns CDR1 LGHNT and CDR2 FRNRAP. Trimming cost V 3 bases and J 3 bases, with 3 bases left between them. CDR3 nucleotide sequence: TGTGCTAGTGGTTTTCACTACAATGAGCAGTTCTTC. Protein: CASGFHYNEQFF.

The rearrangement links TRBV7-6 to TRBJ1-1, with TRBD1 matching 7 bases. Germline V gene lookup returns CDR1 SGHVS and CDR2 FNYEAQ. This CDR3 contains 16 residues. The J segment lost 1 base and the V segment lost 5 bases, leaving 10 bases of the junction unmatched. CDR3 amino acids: CASSRTRGTANTEAFF. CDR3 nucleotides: TGTGCCAGCAGCCGTACCCGTGGGACAGCGAACACTGAAGCTTTCTTT. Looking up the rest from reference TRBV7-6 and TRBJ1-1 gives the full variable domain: GAGVSQSPRYKVTKRGQDVALRCDPISGHVSLYWYRQALGQGPEFLTYFNYEAQQDKSGLPNDRFSAERPEGSISTLTIQRTEQRDSAMYRCASSRTRGTANTEAFFGQGTRLTVV.

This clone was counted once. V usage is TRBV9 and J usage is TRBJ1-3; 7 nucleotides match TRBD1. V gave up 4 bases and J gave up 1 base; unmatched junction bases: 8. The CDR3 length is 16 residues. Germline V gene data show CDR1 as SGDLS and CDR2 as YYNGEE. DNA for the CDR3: TGTGCCAGCAGCCCCGGGTTGACAGGGTCTGGAAACACCATATATTTT. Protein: CASSPGLTGSGNTIYF.

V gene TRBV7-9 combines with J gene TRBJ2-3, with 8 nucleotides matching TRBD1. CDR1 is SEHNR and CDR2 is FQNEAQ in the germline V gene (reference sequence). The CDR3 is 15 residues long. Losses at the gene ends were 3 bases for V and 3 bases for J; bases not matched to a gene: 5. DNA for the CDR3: TGTGCCAGCAGCTTGTCAGGGGGCTCGACAGATACGCAGTATTTT. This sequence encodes CASSLSGGSTDTQYF.